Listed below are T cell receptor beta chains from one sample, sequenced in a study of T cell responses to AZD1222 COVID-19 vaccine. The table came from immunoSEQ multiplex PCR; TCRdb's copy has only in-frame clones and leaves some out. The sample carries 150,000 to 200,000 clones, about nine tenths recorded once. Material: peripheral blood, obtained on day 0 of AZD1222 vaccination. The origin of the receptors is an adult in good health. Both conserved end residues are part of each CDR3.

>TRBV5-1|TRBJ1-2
CASSLDTLQGGDYGYTF
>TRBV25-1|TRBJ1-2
CASRALGNYGYTF
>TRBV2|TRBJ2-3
CASSLGTSPSTDTQYF
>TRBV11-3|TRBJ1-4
CASSLETINPEGREKLFF
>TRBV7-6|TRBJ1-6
CASSLAGSSEGSPLHF
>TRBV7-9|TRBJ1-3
CASSSGQVSGNTIYF
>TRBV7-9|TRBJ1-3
CASSKRGQGADTIYF
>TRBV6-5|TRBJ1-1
CASSPGRARTEAFF
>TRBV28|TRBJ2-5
CASGQGAKTQYF
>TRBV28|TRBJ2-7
CASSAPGTATYEQYF
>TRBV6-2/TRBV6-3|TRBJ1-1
CASSYRPTGRLGTEAFF
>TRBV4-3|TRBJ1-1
CASGVYYGTEAFF
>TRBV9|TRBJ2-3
CASSPSRMRGLSDTQYF
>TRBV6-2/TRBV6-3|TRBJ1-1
CASSYLGTGLEAFF
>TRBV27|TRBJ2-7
CASSPFPGLAGGQVSYEQYF
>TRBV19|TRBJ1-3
CASTFDGFSGNTIYF
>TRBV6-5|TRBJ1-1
CASSKGPLNTEAFF
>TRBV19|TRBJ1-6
CASSYRRGFIDNSPLHF
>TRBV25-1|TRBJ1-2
CASSEIGSNNYGYTF
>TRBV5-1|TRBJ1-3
CASSLVAATLGNTIYF
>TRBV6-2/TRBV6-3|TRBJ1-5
CASSDRTGGAGQPQHF
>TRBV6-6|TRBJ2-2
CASRGTSGVTGELFF
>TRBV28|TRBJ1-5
CASSLGGSWWPQHF
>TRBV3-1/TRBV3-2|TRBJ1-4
CASSQGGGAEKLFF
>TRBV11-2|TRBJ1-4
CASSFRDRGNEKLFF
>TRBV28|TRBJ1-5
CASSLSGTGGQPQHF
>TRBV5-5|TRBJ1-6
CASSWGTTGRNSPLHF
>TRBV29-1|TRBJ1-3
CSAIVGSGNTIYF
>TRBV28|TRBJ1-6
CASSTGTVLISPLHF
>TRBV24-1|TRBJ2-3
CATSDSRTSGGSDTQYF
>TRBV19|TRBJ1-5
CASSNRGGYNQPQHF
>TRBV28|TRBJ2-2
CASSLTGRFTGELFF
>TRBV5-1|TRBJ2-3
CASSPGQGYTDTQYF
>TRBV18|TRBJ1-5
CASSPADRPVWPQHF
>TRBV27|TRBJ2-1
CASSEVETGAYNEQFF
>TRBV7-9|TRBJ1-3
CASSSGGPGNTIYF
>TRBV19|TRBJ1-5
CASSIDQGQGARNQPQHF
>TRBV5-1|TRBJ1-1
CASSLNEGYTEAFF
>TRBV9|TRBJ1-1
CASSVASGAWNTEAFF
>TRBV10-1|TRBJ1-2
CASFKPGTCGYTF
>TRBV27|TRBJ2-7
CATQGRSYEQYF
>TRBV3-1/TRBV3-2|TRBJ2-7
CASSRTSGPYEQYF
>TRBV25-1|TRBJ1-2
CASSELGGLDYGYTF
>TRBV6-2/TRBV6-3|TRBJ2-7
CASSMAGTGGYEQYF
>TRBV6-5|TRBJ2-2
CASRPTATGELFF
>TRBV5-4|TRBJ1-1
CASSPQGRGTEAFF
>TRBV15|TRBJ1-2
CATSRGSFSRADGYTF
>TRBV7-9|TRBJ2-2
CASSKQGAGELFF
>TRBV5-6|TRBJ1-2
CASTAGPNYGYTF
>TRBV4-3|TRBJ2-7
CASSQLAGGGVYEQYF
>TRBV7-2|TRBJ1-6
CASSPRARSSYNSPLHF
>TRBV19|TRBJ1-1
CASSIEHRNTEAFF
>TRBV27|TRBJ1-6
CASSLSPNSPLHF
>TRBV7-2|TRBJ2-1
CASSFRAADSYNEQFF
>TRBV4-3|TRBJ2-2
CASSQAANLNTGELFF